The clone carrying this T cell receptor beta chain was seen only a few times. Its antigen remains unidentified. Germline V gene sequence: CDR1 SGHTS, CDR2 YDEGEE. The CDR3 sequence is 14 residues long. V was shortened by 2 bases and J by 4 bases, with 12 bases between the two germline ends. TCRdb used MiXCR to reprocess the 5' RACE reads, holding one entry per CDR3 protein. Here the sample spans about 360,000 distinct CDR3 sequences, roughly 6.1% being singletons. This record comes from a study of T cells after yellow fever vaccination. General study points: Compared with primary, the secondary response was weaker and peaked at day 5, not 15.

Source: PBMCs, taken 5 days after the yellow fever booster vaccination. This clonotype was obtained from a man aged 25-45 years who received the YFV17D yellow fever vaccine. The chain has TRBV5-8 and TRBJ1-1; D is ambiguous. The CDR3 sequence is CASSLRELGTEAFF. CDR3 nucleotide sequence: TGTGCCAGCAGCTTACGAGAACTGGGCACTGAAGCTTTCTTT.